This TCR beta chain originates from a study of blood T cell repertoires in COVID-19. Background on the study: Italy, Spain and the United States were the sources of the convalescent and acute COVID-19 samples.

This clone has only a few counts. Profiled with immunoSEQ multiplex PCR; TCRdb holds only in-frame clones, not every one. The sample lists about 260,000 clones, approximately 82% seen once, with over 1.5% in the top ten. Deletions cut 4 bases from V and 3 bases from J, with 10 bases between. The CDR3 consists of 13 residues. Germline V gives CDR1 MNHEY, CDR2 SVGEGT. The rearrangement links TRBV6-2 or TRBV6-3 to TRBJ2-7; no clear D. Sequenced: peripheral blood. The sequence was collected from a woman aged 80 or over with acute or convalescent COVID-19. CDR3 residues: CASSSPNGYEQYF. CDR3 nucleotide sequence: TGTGCCAGCAGTTCGCCAAACGGCTACGAGCAGTACTTC.